The TCR beta chain described here comes from a study of shared clonotypes between healthy human individuals. Across the study: Serving as donors were a couple of women and a few men, whose ages spanned 18 to 49.

Findings of the study overall: Only a few donors were included, so the genetic and exposure-history diversity represented was limited.

Of note for this clone: The antigen remains undetermined.

Naive CD8 populations comprised CD45RO-negative cells positively selected for CCR7, excluding terminally differentiated effector memory CD45RA+ cells. Per germline, CDR1 GTSNPN and CDR2 SVGIG (reference sequence). The CDR3 spans 14 residues. Trimming took 5 bases from V and 3 from J; bases not matched to a gene: 10. The authors ran the assay at deep level. Original processing notes: With immunoSEQ giving junction-only sequences and no quality scores, filtering differed. The repertoire was sequenced with immunoSEQ multiplex PCR; TCRdb's copy has only in-frame clones and lacks some. D and trimming come from the DNA, and the V and J calls and clone size come from that table. The table has roughly 2,000,000 clones, roughly 93% seen once.

Sequencing was done on a sample of naive CD8+ T cells from PBMCs. The sequence derives from a young man in good health. Some clones in this sample may be carry-over from other donors' samples. J is TRBJ2-7 and V is TRBV30; 7 bases are shared with TRBD2. CDR3 nucleotides: TGTGCCTGGTCCCGCATGGCGGGAGACTACGAGCAGTACTTC. Its translation: CAWSRMAGDYEQYF.